This T cell receptor beta chain is drawn from a study of OX40 agonist ivuxolimab in advanced cancers. Study observations and caveats: It was not determined which antigens were specifically recognized by the peripheral T cells that had undergone clonal expansion. The average count of expanded clones was higher among CD8+ T cells than among CD4+. At doses 0.1 to 3.0 mg/kg, CD4+ and CD8+ clones expanded.

Clones were read by immunoSEQ multiplex PCR, and TCRdb kept only the in-frame ones, dropping some. The sample contains around 74,000 clones, approximately 85% of which appear only once. No patient had autoimmune disease or received systemic immunosuppression. About this clone itself: Its antigen is still unknown.

The sequencing used CD4+ or CD8+ T cells sorted from blood, collected in a trial of the OX40 agonist ivuxolimab. The TCR originated in an adult with an advanced solid tumor such as melanoma, head and neck, liver or kidney cancer.

CDR3 sequence: CASSSGRSYGYTF. As DNA, the CDR3 is TGTGCCAGCAGCAGCGGACGGAGCTATGGCTACACCTTC. V usage is TRBV6-4 and J usage is TRBJ1-2; D ambiguous. V was pared by 6 bases and J by 4 bases, with 12 bases between. Germline assignment: CDR1 MRHNA and CDR2 SNTAGT. This CDR3 has 13 amino acids.